Each of the 8 T cell receptor beta chains below was sequenced from the same sample in a study of OX40 agonist ivuxolimab in advanced cancers. Assay: immunoSEQ multiplex PCR; the TCRdb copy retains only in-frame clones and omits some. The data contain around 70,000 clones, around four fifths of them singletons. The starting material was CD4+ or CD8+ T cells sorted from blood, obtained in a trial of the OX40 agonist ivuxolimab. Receptors were obtained from an adult with an advanced solid tumor such as melanoma, head and neck, liver or kidney cancer.

The genes are TRBV9 and TRBJ2-5; D is ambiguous. The closer fit of TRBJ2-7 to the DNA end suggests the J call may be wrong. This CDR3 has 15 amino acids. Germline loops: CDR1 SGDLS, CDR2 YYNGEE. CDR3 amino acids: CASSVGPLEAHEQYF. The DNA of the CDR3 is TGTGCCAGCAGCGTGGGCCCGCTCGAAGCCCACGAGCAGTACTTC.

The chain links TRBV7-9 to TRBJ1-6; possibly TRBD1 for D (6 bases). The CDR3 runs to 14 residues. Trimming stripped 2 bases from V and 8 bases from J, with 10 bases between. Germline CDR1 and CDR2: SEHNR and FQNEAQ (reference sequence). As DNA, the CDR3 is TGTGCCAGCAGCTTACCGGGGGCCTATTCACCCCTCCACTTT. Amino acid sequence: CASSLPGAYSPLHF.

This clone was found a few times. CDR3 nucleotides: TGTGCCAGCAGAGGACTAGCTTACGAGCAGTACGTC. It translates to CASRGLAYEQYV. The chain joins TRBV28 to TRBJ2-7, with 8 bases aligning to TRBD2. This CDR3 contains 12 residues. The junction had 2 bases not matched to a gene; V was cut back by 6 bases and J by 4 bases. CDR1 MDHEN and CDR2 SYDVKM come from the germline V gene.

The chain joins TRBV28 to TRBJ2-3; tentatively, D is TRBD2 (5 bases). The CDR3 runs to 11 residues. Per the germline V gene, CDR1 is MDHEN and CDR2 is SYDVKM. V gave up 7 bases and J gave up 6 bases, with 8 bases separating them. CDR3 nucleotide sequence: TGTGCCAGCACCCGAGGGGATACGCAGTATTTT. It translates to CASTRGDTQYF. Full variable domain (rest looked up from reference TRBV28 and TRBJ2-3): DVKVTQSSRYLVKRTGEKVFLECVQDMDHENMFWYRQDPGLGLRLIYFSYDVKMKEKGDIPEGYSVSREKKERFSLILESASTNQTSMYLCASTRGDTQYFGPGTRLTVL.

The chain combines TRBV18 with TRBJ2-2; D not resolved. CDR1 and CDR2 (germline): KGHSH, LQKENI. V was clipped by 3 bases and J by 7 bases, with 6 bases between them. This CDR3 is 12 amino acids long. CDR3 residues: CASSPQFGELFF. The CDR3 DNA reads as TGTGCCAGCTCACCCCAGTTCGGGGAGCTGTTTTTT.

This clone was picked up a small number of times. The chain employs TRBV5-1 and TRBJ1-6; D unclear. The V gene lost 1 base and the J gene lost 7 bases, with 3 bases spanning the gap. CDR1 SGHRS and CDR2 YFSETQ come from the germline V gene. CDR3 length: 12 amino acids. CDR3: CASSLLNSPLHF. The CDR3 DNA reads TGCGCCAGCAGCTTGCTGAATTCACCCCTCCACTTT.

This clone was picked up one time. The chain combines TRBV15 with TRBJ2-5; 7 bases agree with TRBD1. J was trimmed by 2 bases and V by 1 base; bases with no gene match: 1. The CDR3 loop spans 14 amino acids. Per germline, CDR1 LNHNV and CDR2 YYDKDF (reference sequence). The CDR3 protein is CATSRAGGQETQYF. Written as DNA, the CDR3 is TGTGCCACCAGCAGAGCAGGGGGACAAGAGACCCAGTACTTC.

The rearrangement joins TRBV7-2 to TRBJ1-2; D is uncertain. Germline CDR1 and CDR2: SGHTA and FQGNSA. Trimming removed 2 bases at V and 0 bases at J, with 4 bases between. The CDR3 is 13 residues long. The CDR3 DNA follows: TGTGCCAGCAGCTTATGGACTAACTATGGCTACACCTTC. Translated, it gives CASSLWTNYGYTF.